This TCR beta chain was sequenced during a study of regulatory dendritic cells for organ transplantation. Regarding the study as a whole: Memory T cells were less diverse than naive, with memory CD8+ most oligoclonal.

TCRdb's table, derived via immunoSEQ multiplex PCR, lists solely in-frame clones and lacks some. The table records around 20,000 clones, about 79% of them present only once. A remark on this clone: Its antigen is currently unknown.

This sequence was found in a human donor in good health. Source material: memory CD4+ T cells from blood. Subset here: CD45RO+ memory T cells.

This CDR3 reads CASSIERGSYNEQFF. CDR3 coding DNA: TGTGCCAGTAGTATTGAACGGGGGTCCTACAATGAGCAGTTCTTC. V is TRBV19 and J is TRBJ2-1, with D maybe TRBD2 (6 bases). In germline, CDR1 is LNHDA, CDR2 SQIVND (reference sequence). The CDR3 runs 15 residues. V was cut by 3 bases and J by 1 base, with 10 bases left in between.